Listed here is a single T cell receptor beta chain. Its matching antigen is unknown. Genomic DNA of every subset was divided equally among multiple immunoSEQ plates. Assay: immunoSEQ multiplex PCR; the TCRdb copy retains only in-frame clones and omits some. The sample consists of roughly 2 million clones, about 95% of them appearing once. These data originate in a study of shared clonotypes between healthy human individuals. About the study: Aged 18 to 49, the donors were a couple of women and three men.

Study findings and constraints: Clonotypes shared by all four donors outscored non-shared clonotypes in generation probability. Represented genetic and exposure-history diversity was restricted by having few donors.

Selected positively for CCR7 and CD45RO-negative, naive CD8 cells excluded terminally differentiated effector memory CD45RA+ cells. Sequencing was done on a sample of naive CD8+ T cells sorted from blood. The receptor's source is a man aged 18 to 30 in good health.

The CDR3 region has the DNA TGTGCCAGCAGTGAAGAGTCAAGGGGGCTTAGAAACACCATATATTTT. Encoded protein: CASSEESRGLRNTIYF. The chain uses TRBV6-1 and TRBJ1-3; 7 bases fit TRBD1. Germline lookup yields CDR1 MNHNS and CDR2 SASEGT. V shed 1 base and J 5 bases; nucleotides not matched to a gene: 8. This CDR3 has 16 residues.